The rows below give T cell receptor beta chains drawn from one sample of a study of blood T cell repertoires in COVID-19. Libraries were prepared by immunoSEQ multiplex PCR; TCRdb keeps only in-frame clonotypes and omits some of them. The sample contains 100,000 or so clones, approximately 80% of which appear only once. Sequencing input: peripheral blood. The receptors here all came from a woman aged 70-85 years with acute or convalescent COVID-19. Both conserved end residues are part of each CDR3. The D gene is left open where the match is weak. Rows may omit the clone size; those that give it use once, few, many or a size class.

D	size	V	J	DNA	CDR3
NA	NA	TRBV5-4	TRBJ1-1	TGTGCCAGCAGCCCTGACATGACGAACACTGAAGCTTTCTTT	CASSPDMTNTEAFF
TRBD1	NA	TRBV27	TRBJ1-6	TGTGCCAGCAGTGCGCTCTCCGGGACAGATAATTCACCCCTCCACTTT	CASSALSGTDNSPLHF
NA	NA	TRBV5-8	TRBJ1-1	TGTGCCAGCAGCTTGAGAGTGGGCAGGGGCGCTGAAGCTTTCTTT	CASSLRVGRGAEAFF
TRBD1	once	TRBV19	TRBJ1-1	TGTGCCAGTAGTTTCAGGGGGCTCGGGGCTGAAGCTTTCTTT	CASSFRGLGAEAFF
NA	NA	TRBV9	TRBJ1-4	TGTGCCAGCAGCGTAGGATCAGGGTTCGGTGGCGTAACAACTAATGAAAAACTGTTTTTT	CASSVGSGFGGVTTNEKLFF
TRBD2	few	TRBV5-1	TRBJ2-3	TGCGCCAGCAGCTTGATTCCGGGGGGGCCGGCGGATACGCAGTATTTT	CASSLIPGGPADTQYF
TRBD2	NA	TRBV6-2/TRBV6-3	TRBJ2-5	TGTGCCAGCAGCAGGACTAGCGGGGGGGAAGAGACCCAGTACTTC	CASSRTSGGEETQYF
TRBD1	NA	TRBV5-6	TRBJ1-1	TGTGCCAGCAGCTTTGGGACAGGGGGTGGTGAAGCTTTCTTT	CASSFGTGGGEAFF
NA	NA	TRBV7-9	TRBJ1-5	TGTGCCAGCAGCCGTTTGGACAACGTCGGTCAGCCCCAGCATTTT	CASSRLDNVGQPQHF
NA	NA	TRBV20-1	TRBJ1-2	TGCAGTGCTAGAGATTTGGAGAACTACACCTTC	CSARDLENYTF
NA	once	TRBV6-6	TRBJ1-2	TGTGCCAGCGAGGGGGTGAAGGGCTACACCTTC	CASEGVKGYTF
TRBD1	NA	TRBV23-1	TRBJ1-6	TGCGCCAGCAACCGGGACAGGGAATCACCCCTCCACTTT	CASNRDRESPLHF
TRBD1	once	TRBV19	TRBJ1-4	TGTGCCAGTAAGACAGGGTGGACTAATGAAAAACTGTTTTTT	CASKTGWTNEKLFF
TRBD1	NA	TRBV19	TRBJ1-5	TGTGCCAGTAGTATCGAGGAGGGGGCAGGACGTCAGCCCCAGCATTTT	CASSIEEGAGRQPQHF
TRBD1	NA	TRBV9	TRBJ2-3	TGTGCCAGCAGCGTAAGGGGGCAGGGCACAGATACGCAGTATTTT	CASSVRGQGTDTQYF